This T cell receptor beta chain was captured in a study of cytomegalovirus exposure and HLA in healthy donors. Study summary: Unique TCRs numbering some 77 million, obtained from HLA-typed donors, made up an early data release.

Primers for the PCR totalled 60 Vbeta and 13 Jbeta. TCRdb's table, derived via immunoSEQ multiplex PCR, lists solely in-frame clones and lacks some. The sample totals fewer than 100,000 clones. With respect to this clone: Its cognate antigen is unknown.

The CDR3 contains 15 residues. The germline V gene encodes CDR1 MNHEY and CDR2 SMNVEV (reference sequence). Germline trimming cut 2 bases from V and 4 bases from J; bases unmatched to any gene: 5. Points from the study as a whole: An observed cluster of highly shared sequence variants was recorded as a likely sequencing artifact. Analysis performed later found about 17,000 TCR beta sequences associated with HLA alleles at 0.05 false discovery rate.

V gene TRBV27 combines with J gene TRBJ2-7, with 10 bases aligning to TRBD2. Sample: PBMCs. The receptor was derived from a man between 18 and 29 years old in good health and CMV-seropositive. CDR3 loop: CASSLGSGRAYEQYF. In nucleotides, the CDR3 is TGTGCCAGCAGTTTAGGAAGCGGGAGGGCGTACGAGCAGTACTTC.